This T cell receptor beta chain was profiled in a study of T cells in Graves' hyperthyroidism and ophthalmopathy. With 7 bases removed from V and 0 bases from J, the gap between germline ends came to 9 bases. Germline V gene sequence: CDR1 MDHEN, CDR2 SYDVKM. This CDR3 comprises 13 residues. Together with thyroid ultrasound, orbital computed tomography, serum thyroxine and TRAb, clinical symptoms were used for diagnoses. Extraction of PBMCs used 10 ml of fresh peripheral blood. Points from the study as a whole: Ophthalmopathy stood apart from stable hyperthyroidism in a 13 V-J model. The majority of expanded thyroid clonotypes above 0.001 also appeared in blood.

Authors of the study amplified TCR beta CDR3 regions from RNA transcripts. The HTBI primer set drove a first-round RT-PCR of the TCR CDR3. From the multiplex PCR reads, TCRdb called clonotypes with MiXCR, one entry per CDR3 protein. The sample lists around 540,000 distinct CDR3 sequences, approximately 16% occurring once. This clonotype was observed at least ten times. Its antigen is still unknown. Sequencing was done on a sample of blood. The chain links TRBV28 to TRBJ1-2; no clear D. The receptor was derived from a woman aged 25 to 39 with Graves' ophthalmopathy. The CDR3 nucleotides are TGTGCCAGCAAGGTGGCAACTAACTATGGCTACACCTTC. Translated: CASKVATNYGYTF.